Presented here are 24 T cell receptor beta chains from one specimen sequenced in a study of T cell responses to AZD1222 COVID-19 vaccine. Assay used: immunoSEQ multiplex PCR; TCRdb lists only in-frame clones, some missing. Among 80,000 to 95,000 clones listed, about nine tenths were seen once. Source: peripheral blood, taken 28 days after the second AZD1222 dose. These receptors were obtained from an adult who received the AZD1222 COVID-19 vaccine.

CDR3 loop: CASSPGTGDNEKLFF. The CDR3 DNA sequence: TGTGCCAGCAGCCCTGGGACAGGGGACAATGAAAAACTGTTTTTT. This chain links TRBV3-1 (or the pseudogene TRBV3-2) with TRBJ1-4; 10 bases are shared with TRBD1. Germline trimming cut 4 bases from V and 5 bases from J; bases unmatched to any gene: 4. Germline values: CDR1 LGHDT, CDR2 YNNKEL (reference sequence). There are 15 residues in the CDR3.

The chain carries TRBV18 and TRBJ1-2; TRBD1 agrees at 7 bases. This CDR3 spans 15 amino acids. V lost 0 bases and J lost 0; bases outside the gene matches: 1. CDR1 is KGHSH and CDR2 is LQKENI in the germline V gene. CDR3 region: CASSPPGQTNYGYTF. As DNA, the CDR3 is TGTGCCAGCTCACCACCGGGACAGACTAACTATGGCTACACCTTC.

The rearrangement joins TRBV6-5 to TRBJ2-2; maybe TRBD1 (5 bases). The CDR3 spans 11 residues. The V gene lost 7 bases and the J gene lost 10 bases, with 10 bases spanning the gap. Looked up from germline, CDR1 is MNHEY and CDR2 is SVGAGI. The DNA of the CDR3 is TGTGCCAGCAACCAGGGTACGGAGCTGTTTTTT. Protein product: CASNQGTELFF.

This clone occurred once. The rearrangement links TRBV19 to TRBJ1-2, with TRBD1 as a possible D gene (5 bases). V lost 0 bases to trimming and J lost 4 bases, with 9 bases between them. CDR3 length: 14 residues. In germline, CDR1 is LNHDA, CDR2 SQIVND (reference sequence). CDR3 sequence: CASSIDLGPYGYTF. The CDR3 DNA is TGTGCCAGTAGTATAGATCTGGGACCCTATGGCTACACCTTC.

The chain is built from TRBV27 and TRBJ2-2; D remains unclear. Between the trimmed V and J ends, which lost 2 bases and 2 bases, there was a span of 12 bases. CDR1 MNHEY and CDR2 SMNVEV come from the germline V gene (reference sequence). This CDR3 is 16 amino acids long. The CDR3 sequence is CASSLNLGINTGELFF. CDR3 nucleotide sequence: TGTGCCAGCAGTTTAAATTTGGGGATCAACACCGGGGAGCTGTTTTTT.

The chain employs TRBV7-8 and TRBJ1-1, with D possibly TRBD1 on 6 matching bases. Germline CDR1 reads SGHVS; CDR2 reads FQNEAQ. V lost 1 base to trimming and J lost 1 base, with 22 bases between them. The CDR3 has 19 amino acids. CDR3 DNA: TGTGCCAGCAGCTTAGACCCCGGACAGCTCGGATCCCCGAACACTGAAGCTTTCTTT. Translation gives CASSLDPGQLGSPNTEAFF.

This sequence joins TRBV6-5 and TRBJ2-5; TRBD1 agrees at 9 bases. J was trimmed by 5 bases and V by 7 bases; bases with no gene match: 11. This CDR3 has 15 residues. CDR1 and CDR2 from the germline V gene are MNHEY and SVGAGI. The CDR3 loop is CASNPEGTGRETQYF. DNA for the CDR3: TGTGCCAGCAACCCCGAGGGGACAGGGCGGGAGACCCAGTACTTC.

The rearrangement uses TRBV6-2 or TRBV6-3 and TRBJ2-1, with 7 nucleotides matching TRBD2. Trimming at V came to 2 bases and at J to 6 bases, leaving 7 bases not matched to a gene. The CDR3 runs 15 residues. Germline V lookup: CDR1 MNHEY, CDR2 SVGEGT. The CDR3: CASSYDGGGVNEQFF. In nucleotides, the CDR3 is TGTGCCAGCAGTTACGACGGGGGAGGGGTCAATGAGCAGTTCTTC.

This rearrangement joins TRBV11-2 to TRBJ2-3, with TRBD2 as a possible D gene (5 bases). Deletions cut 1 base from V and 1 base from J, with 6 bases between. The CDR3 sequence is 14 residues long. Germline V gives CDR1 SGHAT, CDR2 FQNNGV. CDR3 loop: CASSLAGGTDTQYF. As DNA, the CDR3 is TGTGCCAGCAGCTTAGCCGGGGGCACAGATACGCAGTATTTT. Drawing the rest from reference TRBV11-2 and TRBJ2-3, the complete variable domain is EAGVAQSPRYKIIEKRQSVAFWCNPISGHATLYWYQQILGQGPKLLIQFQNNGVVDDSQLPKDRFSAERLKGVDSTLKIQPAKLEDSAVYLCASSLAGGTDTQYFGPGTRLTVL.

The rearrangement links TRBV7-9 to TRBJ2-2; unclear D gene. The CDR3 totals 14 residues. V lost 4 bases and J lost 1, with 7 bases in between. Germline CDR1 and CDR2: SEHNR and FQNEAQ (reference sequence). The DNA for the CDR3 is TGTGCCAGCAGCTCCTACCGGAACACCGGGGAGCTGTTTTTT. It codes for CASSSYRNTGELFF.

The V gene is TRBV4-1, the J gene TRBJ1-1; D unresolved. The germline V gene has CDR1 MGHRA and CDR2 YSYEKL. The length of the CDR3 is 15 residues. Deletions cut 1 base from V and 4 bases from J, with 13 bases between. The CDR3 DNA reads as TGCGCCAGCAGCCAAGGGGCAGCAAGGACCACTGAAGCTTTCTTT. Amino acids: CASSQGAARTTEAFF.

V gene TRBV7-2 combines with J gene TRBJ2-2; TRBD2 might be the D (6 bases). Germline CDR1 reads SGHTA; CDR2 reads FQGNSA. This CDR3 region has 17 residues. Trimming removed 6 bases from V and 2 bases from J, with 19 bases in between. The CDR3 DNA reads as TGTGCCAGCAGTCCTATATTTGCGGGGACCAACACCGGGGAGCTGTTTTTT. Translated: CASSPIFAGTNTGELFF.

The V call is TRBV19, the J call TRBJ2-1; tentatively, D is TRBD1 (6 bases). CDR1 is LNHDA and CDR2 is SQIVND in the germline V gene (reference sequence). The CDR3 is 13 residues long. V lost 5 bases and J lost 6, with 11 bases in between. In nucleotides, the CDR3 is TGTGCCAGTAGTGTGGACAGCCGCAATGAGCAGTTCTTC. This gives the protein CASSVDSRNEQFF.

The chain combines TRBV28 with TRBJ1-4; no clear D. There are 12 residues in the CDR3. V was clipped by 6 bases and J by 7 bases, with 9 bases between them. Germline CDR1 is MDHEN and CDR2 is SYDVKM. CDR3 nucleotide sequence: TGTGCCAGCAGCTCCCCCGTTGAAAAACTGTTTTTT. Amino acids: CASSSPVEKLFF.

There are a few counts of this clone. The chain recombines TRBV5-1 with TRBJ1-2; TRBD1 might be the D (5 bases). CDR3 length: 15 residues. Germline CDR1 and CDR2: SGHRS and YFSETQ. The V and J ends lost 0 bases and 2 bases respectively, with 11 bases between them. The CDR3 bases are TGCGCCAGCAGCTTGGGTGGGGCGCAGAACTATGGCTACACCTTC. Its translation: CASSLGGAQNYGYTF.

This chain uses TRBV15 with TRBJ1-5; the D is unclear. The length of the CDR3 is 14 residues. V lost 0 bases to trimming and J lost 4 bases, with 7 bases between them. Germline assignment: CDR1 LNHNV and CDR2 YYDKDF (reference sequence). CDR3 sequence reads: CATSRDLTNQPQHF. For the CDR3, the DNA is TGTGCCACCAGCAGAGATTTGACTAATCAGCCCCAGCATTTT.

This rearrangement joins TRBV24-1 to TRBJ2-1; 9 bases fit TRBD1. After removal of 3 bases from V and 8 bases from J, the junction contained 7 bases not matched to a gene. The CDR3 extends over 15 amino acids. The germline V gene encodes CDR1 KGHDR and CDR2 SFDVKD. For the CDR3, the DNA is TGTGCCACCAGTGATCCCGGACAGGGGAGAGATGAGCAGTTCTTC. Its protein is CATSDPGQGRDEQFF.

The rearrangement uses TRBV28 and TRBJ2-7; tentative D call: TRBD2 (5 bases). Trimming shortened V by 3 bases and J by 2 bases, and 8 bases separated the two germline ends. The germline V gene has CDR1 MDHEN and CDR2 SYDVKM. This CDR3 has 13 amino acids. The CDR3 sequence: CASSLGGPYEQYF. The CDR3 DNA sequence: TGTGCCAGCAGTTTGGGCGGGCCCTACGAGCAGTACTTC.

This chain's CDR3 is CAWSVRKTGSSPLHF. DNA of the CDR3: TGTGCCTGGAGTGTACGGAAAACAGGGAGTTCACCCCTCCACTTT. The rearrangement uses TRBV30 and TRBJ1-6, with a tentative D call TRBD1 (6 bases). The CDR3 runs 15 residues. Per the germline V gene, CDR1 is GTSNPN and CDR2 is SVGIG (reference sequence). With 0 bases removed from V and 9 bases from J, the gap between germline ends came to 15 bases.

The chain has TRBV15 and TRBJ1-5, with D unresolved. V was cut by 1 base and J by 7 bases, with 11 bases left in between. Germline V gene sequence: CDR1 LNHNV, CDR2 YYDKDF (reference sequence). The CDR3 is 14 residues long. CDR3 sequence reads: CATSRVLGGQPQHF. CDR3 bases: TGTGCCACCAGCAGAGTCCTGGGTGGACAGCCCCAGCATTTT.

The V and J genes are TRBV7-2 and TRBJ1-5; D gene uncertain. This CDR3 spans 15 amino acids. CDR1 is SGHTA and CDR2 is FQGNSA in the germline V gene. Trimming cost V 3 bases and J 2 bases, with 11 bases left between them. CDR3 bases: TGTGCCAGCAGCTTGGGGTTGGTAGGCAATCAGCCCCAGCATTTT. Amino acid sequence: CASSLGLVGNQPQHF.

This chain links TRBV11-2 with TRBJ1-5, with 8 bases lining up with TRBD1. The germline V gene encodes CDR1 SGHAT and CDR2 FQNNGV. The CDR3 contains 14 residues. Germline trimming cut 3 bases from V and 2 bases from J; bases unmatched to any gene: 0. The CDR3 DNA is TGTGCCAGCAGCTTGGACAGGGGCAATCAGCCCCAGCATTTT. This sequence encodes CASSLDRGNQPQHF.

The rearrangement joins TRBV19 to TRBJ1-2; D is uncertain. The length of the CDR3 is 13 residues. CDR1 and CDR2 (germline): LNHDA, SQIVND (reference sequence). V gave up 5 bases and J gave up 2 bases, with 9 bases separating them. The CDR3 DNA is TGTGCCAGTAGTTCTCCAGGAAACTATGGCTACACCTTC. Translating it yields CASSSPGNYGYTF.

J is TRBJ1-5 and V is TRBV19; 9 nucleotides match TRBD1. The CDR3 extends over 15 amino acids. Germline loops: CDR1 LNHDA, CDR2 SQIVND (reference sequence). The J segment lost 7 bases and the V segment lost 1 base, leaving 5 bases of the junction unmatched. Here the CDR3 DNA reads TGTGCCAGTAGTATAGGGGACAGGGTGGGCCAGCCCCAGCATTTT. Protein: CASSIGDRVGQPQHF.